These 17 T cell receptor beta chains originate from one sample sequenced in a study of beta chain features in type 1 diabetes. The antigens these receptors bind are not known. Findings of the study overall: A moderate, significant TCRB CDR3 shortening appeared in type 1 diabetes across four CD4+ subsets.

Expressed TCRB transcripts were sequenced after all isolated RNA was converted to cDNA. TCRdb's table, derived via immunoSEQ multiplex PCR, lists solely in-frame clones and lacks some. The data contain about 640,000 clones, around 12% of them singletons. What was sequenced was naive CD4+ T cells from blood. The receptors shown here come from a man aged 25 to 40 with type 1 diabetes.

The rearrangement joins TRBV28 to TRBJ2-7; D remains ambiguous. Germline lookup yields CDR1 MDHEN and CDR2 SYDVKM. The CDR3 totals 13 residues. Trimming removed 1 base at V and 12 bases at J, with 16 bases between. The CDR3 region is CASSLSNTVHRYF. DNA of the CDR3: TGTGCCAGCAGTTTATCGAACACAGTCCATAGGTACTTC.

Points on this clone: A much more abundant neighbour one base away suggests this may be a read error. The sample holds other DNA sequences that translate to the same CDR3. This chain uses TRBV11-2 with TRBJ2-3; D is ambiguous. Looked up from germline, CDR1 is SGHAT and CDR2 is FQNNGV. The CDR3 extends over 12 amino acids. V lost 1 base to trimming and J lost 1 base, with 0 bases between them. Here the CDR3 DNA reads TGTGCCAGCAGCTTAGGCACAGATACGCAGTATTTT. This encodes CASSLGTDTQYF.

The J gene is TRBJ1-5, the V gene TRBV2; 7 bases are a match to TRBD1. The CDR3 has 14 residues. CDR1 is SNHLY and CDR2 is FYNNEI in the germline V gene. With 9 bases clipped from V and 2 bases from J, the junction kept 7 bases outside the gene matches. DNA of the CDR3: TGTGCCAGTACCGGCGGACAGGGCAATCAGCCCCAGCATTTT. It encodes CASTGGQGNQPQHF. Looking up the rest from reference TRBV2 and TRBJ1-5 gives the full variable domain: EPEVTQTPSHQVTQMGQEVILRCVPISNHLYFYWYRQILGQKVEFLVSFYNNEISEKSEIFDDQFSVERPDGSNFTLKIRSTKLEDSAMYFCASTGGQGNQPQHFGDGTRLSIL.

This clone appeared a few times. The CDR3 nucleotides are TGTGCCAGCAGTTACGGGGCCACAGATACGCAGTATTTT. Translation gives CASSYGATDTQYF. This chain links TRBV6-6 with TRBJ2-3; D is possibly TRBD1 (5 bases). Germline V gives CDR1 MNHNY, CDR2 SVGAGI (reference sequence). V gave up 2 bases and J gave up 2 bases, with 5 bases separating them. The CDR3 sequence is 13 residues long.

CDR3 loop: CASSIARGPYEQYF. As DNA, the CDR3 is TGTGCCAGTAGTATAGCAAGGGGTCCCTACGAGCAGTACTTC. The chain combines TRBV19 with TRBJ2-7; a possible D gene is TRBD1 (5 bases). Per germline, CDR1 LNHDA and CDR2 SQIVND (reference sequence). V was clipped by 1 base and J by 2 bases, with 9 bases between them. The CDR3 has 14 amino acids. Complete variable domain (other parts from reference TRBV19 and TRBJ2-7): DGGITQSPKYLFRKEGQNVTLSCEQNLNHDAMYWYRQDPGQGLRLIYYSQIVNDFQKGDIAEGYSVSREKKESFPLTVTSAQKNPTAFYLCASSIARGPYEQYFGPGTRLTVT.

Comment on this clone: The same CDR3 also results from other DNA sequences found in this sample. The chain joins TRBV7-2 to TRBJ2-3; maybe TRBD2 (6 bases). V shed 5 bases and J shed 2 bases, with 11 bases lying between them. The CDR3 covers 14 residues. Germline CDR1 and CDR2: SGHTA and FQGNSA. The CDR3, as DNA: TGTGCCAGCAGCCCGGGACTTTCCACAGATACGCAGTATTTT. This codes for CASSPGLSTDTQYF.

V is TRBV7-9 and J is TRBJ2-1; 10 bases are shared with TRBD2. Trimming removed 1 base from V and 3 bases from J; junction bases left unmatched: 9. Germline CDR1 SEHNR, CDR2 FQNEAQ (reference sequence). The CDR3 extends over 18 amino acids. DNA of the CDR3: TGTGCCAGCAGCTTAGAACTAGCGGGGCAAGCCATCTACAATGAGCAGTTCTTC. Translated, it gives CASSLELAGQAIYNEQFF.

This clone was picked up a small number of times. The chain combines TRBV28 with TRBJ2-3, with TRBD2 matching 10 bases. This CDR3 has 16 amino acids. V lost 4 bases and J lost 4; bases outside the gene matches: 8. Germline V gene lookup returns CDR1 MDHEN and CDR2 SYDVKM. The CDR3 region is CASSSFVSGGADTQYF. The CDR3 DNA reads TGTGCCAGCAGTTCATTCGTCAGCGGGGGGGCAGATACGCAGTATTTT.

The chain recombines TRBV18 with TRBJ1-4; TRBD1 matches 7 bases. CDR3 length: 16 residues. J lost 0 bases, V lost 6 bases, and 7 bases had no gene match. Germline CDR1 reads KGHSH; CDR2 reads LQKENI. The CDR3 nucleotides read TGTGCCAGCTCGGAGGGACAGTTCTCAACTAATGAAAAACTGTTTTTT. Amino acid sequence: CASSEGQFSTNEKLFF.

The chain uses TRBV29-1 and TRBJ2-3; a weak D match, TRBD1 (6 bases). CDR3 length: 14 residues. V lost 7 bases, J lost 5 bases, and 19 bases lay in between. CDR1 SQVTM and CDR2 ANQGSEA come from the germline V gene. The CDR3 DNA follows: TGCAGCGCTGCGCAGAACAGGGTAGGAGATACGCAGTATTTT. Encoded protein: CSAAQNRVGDTQYF.

The J gene is TRBJ2-1, the V gene TRBV6-6; 7 positions agree with TRBD1. CDR1 and CDR2 from the germline V gene are MNHNY and SVGAGI (reference sequence). This CDR3 region has 14 residues. J was trimmed by 6 bases and V by 6 bases; bases with no gene match: 8. The CDR3 is CASSQRSGGNEQFF. CDR3 DNA: TGTGCCAGCAGCCAAAGATCAGGGGGCAATGAGCAGTTCTTC.

This clone was seen a few times. This chain connects TRBV9 to TRBJ1-1; D unresolved. This CDR3 is built from 13 residues. Trimming cost V 0 bases and J 5 bases, with 8 bases left between them. CDR1 and CDR2 from the germline V gene are SGDLS and YYNGEE. The CDR3 DNA is TGTGCCAGCAGCGTAGAAACAAATACTGAAGCTTTCTTT. Translation: CASSVETNTEAFF.

V and J are TRBV6-5 and TRBJ1-4; D is ambiguous. This CDR3 spans 13 amino acids. The V end lost 3 bases, the J end lost 1 base, and 3 bases lay between the germline ends. Germline assignment: CDR1 MNHEY and CDR2 SVGAGI. The CDR3 here is CASSYRTNEKLFF. The CDR3 region has the DNA TGTGCCAGCAGTTATCGAACTAATGAAAAACTGTTTTTT.

The chain uses TRBV18 and TRBJ2-5; TRBD1 agrees at 8 bases. The CDR3 totals 16 residues. Germline V gene data show CDR1 as KGHSH and CDR2 as LQKENI. Trimming took 1 base from V and 4 from J; bases not matched to a gene: 8. Written as DNA, the CDR3 is TGTGCCAGCTCACCACGGAGACAGGGGCCGATAGAGACCCAGTACTTC. Translated, it gives CASSPRRQGPIETQYF.

This clone has a handful of counts. As DNA, the CDR3 is TGTGCCAGCAGCCCGCTTGGGGTAGGGGAGACCCAGTACTTC. As protein: CASSPLGVGETQYF. The rearrangement links TRBV7-2 to TRBJ2-5; D unclear. Germline CDR1 is SGHTA and CDR2 is FQGNSA. The V end lost 5 bases, the J end lost 5 bases, and 15 bases lay between the germline ends. The CDR3 extends over 14 amino acids.

This clone was counted between two and nine times. The chain recombines TRBV15 with TRBJ1-1; D gene ambiguous. Looked up from germline, CDR1 is LNHNV and CDR2 is YYDKDF (reference sequence). This CDR3 is built from 15 residues. V lost 5 bases to trimming and J lost 1 base, with 14 bases between them. The chain's CDR3 is CATSFEAVSNTEAFF. The CDR3 nucleotides are TGTGCCACCAGCTTCGAGGCCGTATCGAACACTGAAGCTTTCTTT.

The chain has TRBV7-6 and TRBJ2-5; tentative D call: TRBD2 (5 bases). V lost 11 bases and J 5 bases, leaving 9 bases between the germline ends. Germline V gene data show CDR1 as SGHVS and CDR2 as FNYEAQ. The CDR3 is made up of 10 amino acids. In nucleotides, the CDR3 is TGTGCCTCGGGGTTGGAGACCCAGTACTTC. Translated: CASGLETQYF.